Below, 17 T cell receptor beta chains from the same sample are listed, as sequenced in a study of CD8 T cell repertoires and HIV-1 epitope variants. The assay was immunoSEQ multiplex PCR, and TCRdb's table has in-frame clones only and misses some. The sample holds a few thousand clones, 65% to 70% seen once. No cognate antigen is known for these TCRs. The sample consisted of cultured CD8+ T cells derived from PBMCs. These receptors originate from a male donor with HIV.

This clone was recorded a few times. The rearrangement links TRBV10-2 to TRBJ2-7; 14 bases map to TRBD2. The CDR3 is made up of 19 amino acids. Trimming took 6 bases from V and 0 from J; bases not matched to a gene: 13. Germline V CDR1 and CDR2: WSHSY, SAAADI. This CDR3 reads CASSAPPGTSGRSSYEQYF. The CDR3 coding sequence is TGCGCCAGCAGCGCCCCCCCCGGGACTAGCGGGAGAAGCTCCTACGAGCAGTACTTC.

The chain couples TRBV5-6 to TRBJ1-6; TRBD1 is a possible D gene (5 bases). The CDR3 covers 15 residues. Deletions cut 2 bases from V and 7 bases from J, with 13 bases between. Germline lookup yields CDR1 SGHDT and CDR2 YYEEEE. The CDR3 region is CASSFLQGVNSPLHF. CDR3 nucleotide sequence: TGTGCCAGCAGCTTCCTCCAGGGCGTGAATTCACCCCTCCACTTT.

V usage is TRBV7-9 and J usage is TRBJ2-1; TRBD1 might be the D (5 bases). The CDR3 covers 15 residues. The V end lost 2 bases, the J end lost 1 base, and 9 bases lay between the germline ends. Per the germline V gene, CDR1 is SEHNR and CDR2 is FQNEAQ (reference sequence). The CDR3 DNA reads TGTGCCAGCAGCTTACTGGCAGGGTCCTACAATGAGCAGTTCTTC. This gives the protein CASSLLAGSYNEQFF.

The chain joins TRBV6-5 to TRBJ2-1; possibly TRBD2 for D (5 bases). Germline CDR1 is MNHEY and CDR2 is SVGAGI. V dropped 4 bases and J dropped 4 bases, with 11 bases sitting between them. The CDR3 length is 14 residues. As DNA, the CDR3 is TGTGCCAGCAGTTCCCCGACTATTTACAATGAGCAGTTCTTC. Residues: CASSSPTIYNEQFF.

The chain has TRBV10-1 and TRBJ2-7; D is possibly TRBD1 or TRBD2 (6 bases each). Germline V gives CDR1 WNHNN, CDR2 SYGVQD (reference sequence). Deletions cut 3 bases from V and 5 bases from J, with 14 bases between. The CDR3 runs to 14 residues. CDR3 sequence: CASSDNRASDEQYF. CDR3 coding DNA: TGCGCCAGCAGTGACAACAGGGCTAGCGACGAGCAGTACTTC.

This clone was recorded only once. The chain combines TRBV11-2 with TRBJ2-7; 9 bases match TRBD1. CDR1 and CDR2 from the germline V gene are SGHAT and FQNNGV. This CDR3 contains 16 residues. J lost 1 base, V lost 5 bases, and 9 bases had no gene match. The CDR3 sequence: CASSPGDRAVSYEQYF. As DNA, the CDR3 is TGTGCCAGCAGCCCCGGGGACAGGGCAGTTTCCTACGAGCAGTACTTC.

The V and J genes are TRBV28 and TRBJ2-6; D is ambiguous. Trimming removed 5 bases from V and 1 base from J, with 9 bases in between. There are 15 residues in the CDR3. Germline CDR1 and CDR2: MDHEN and SYDVKM. The CDR3 DNA reads as TGTGCCAGCAGTAGCACAAGGTCTGGGGCCAACGTCCTGACTTTC. Translated, it gives CASSSTRSGANVLTF.

The chain joins TRBV6-1 to TRBJ2-1; D might be TRBD1 or TRBD2, each matching 6 bases. CDR1 is MNHNS, CDR2 SASEGT, per germline. Trimming took off 7 bases at V and 5 bases at J, with 12 bases between the two ends. The CDR3 sequence is 13 residues long. CDR3 residues: CASKRGPNNEQFF. CDR3 nucleotide sequence: TGTGCCAGCAAACGGGGGCCTAACAATGAGCAGTTCTTC.

This clone was detected once. The V and J genes are TRBV27 and TRBJ2-1, with D perhaps matching TRBD2 (6 bases). V was shortened by 5 bases and J by 7 bases, with 12 bases between the two germline ends. The germline V gene has CDR1 MNHEY and CDR2 SMNVEV (reference sequence). CDR3 length equals 13 residues. The CDR3 protein is CASSAGTGNEQFF. The DNA for the CDR3 is TGTGCCAGCAGTGCGGGGACTGGGAATGAGCAGTTCTTC.

The V call is TRBV5-4, the J call TRBJ2-5; weak D call: TRBD1 (6 bases). The CDR3 has 13 residues. Trimming removed 3 bases from V and 3 bases from J, with 9 bases in between. Germline-derived CDR1 and CDR2 are SGHNT and YYREEE (reference sequence). The DNA for the CDR3 is TGTGCCAGCAGCTACAGGACAGAAGAGACCCAGTACTTC. Protein product: CASSYRTEETQYF. Based on the CDR3 plus reference TRBV5-4 and TRBJ2-5, the full variable domain is ETGVTQSPTHLIKTRGQQVTLRCSSQSGHNTVSWYQQALGQGPQFIFQYYREEENGRGNFPPRFSGLQFPNYSSELNVNALELDDSALYLCASSYRTEETQYFGPGTRLLVL.

The chain joins TRBV5-5 to TRBJ1-4, with 8 bases identical to TRBD1. Germline assignment: CDR1 SGHKS and CDR2 YYEKEE (reference sequence). CDR3 length: 15 residues. The V and J ends lost 4 bases and 3 bases, in that order; junction bases with no gene match: 5. CDR3 DNA sequence: TGTGCCAGCAGCCCGGACAGGGTACCTAATGAAAAACTGTTTTTT. It codes for CASSPDRVPNEKLFF.

The V call is TRBV5-6, the J call TRBJ2-7; D unresolved. Germline V gives CDR1 SGHDT, CDR2 YYEEEE. The V gene lost 5 bases and the J gene lost 2 bases, with 14 bases spanning the gap. The CDR3 runs 14 residues. In DNA form, the CDR3 reads TGTGCCAGCAGTTCAGATGTCTCGGCCTACGAGCAGTACTTC. Protein product: CASSSDVSAYEQYF.

This chain uses TRBV2 with TRBJ2-1; the D is unclear. The CDR3 runs to 13 residues. CDR1 is SNHLY and CDR2 is FYNNEI in the germline V gene. V lost 3 bases, J lost 0 bases, and 3 bases lay in between. The CDR3 here is CASSDASYNEQFF. CDR3 coding DNA: TGTGCCAGCAGTGACGCCTCCTACAATGAGCAGTTCTTC.

This clone was seen a few times. The chain recombines TRBV2 with TRBJ2-7; TRBD2 agrees at 10 bases. The V segment lost 5 bases and the J segment 6 bases; nucleotides outside the gene matches: 4. The V gene's germline CDR1 is SNHLY and CDR2 FYNNEI. The CDR3 consists of 13 residues. The CDR3 loop is CASSLAGVPEQYF. As DNA, the CDR3 is TGTGCCAGCAGTCTAGCGGGAGTCCCCGAGCAGTACTTC.

This clone was counted only a few times. The V and J genes are TRBV10-3 and TRBJ1-3, with a possible D match to TRBD1 (6 bases). This CDR3 is built from 15 residues. Trimming cost V 0 bases and J 2 bases, with 8 bases left between them. The germline V gene has CDR1 ENHRY and CDR2 SYGVKD. The CDR3 loop is CAISESRDTGNTIYF. The CDR3, as DNA: TGTGCCATCAGTGAGTCACGGGACACTGGAAACACCATATATTTT.

About this clone: Germline and junction disagree at one end, which may indicate a read error. This rearrangement joins TRBV27 to TRBJ1-5; 11 bases align to TRBD1. The CDR3 is 14 residues long. CDR1 MNHEY and CDR2 SMNVEV come from the germline V gene (reference sequence). The CDR3 DNA reads TGTGTCAGCAGTTTAGGGACAGGGGGTCAGCCCCAGCATTTT. Residues: CVSSLGTGGQPQHF.

V usage is TRBV7-8 and J usage is TRBJ2-5; unclear D gene. CDR1 is SGHVS and CDR2 is FQNEAQ in the germline V gene. This CDR3 has 13 residues. Trimming took 5 bases from V and 5 from J, leaving 12 bases between them. The CDR3 DNA follows: TGTGCCAGCAGCGAAGATAGGTGGGAGACCCAGTACTTC. Amino acid sequence: CASSEDRWETQYF.